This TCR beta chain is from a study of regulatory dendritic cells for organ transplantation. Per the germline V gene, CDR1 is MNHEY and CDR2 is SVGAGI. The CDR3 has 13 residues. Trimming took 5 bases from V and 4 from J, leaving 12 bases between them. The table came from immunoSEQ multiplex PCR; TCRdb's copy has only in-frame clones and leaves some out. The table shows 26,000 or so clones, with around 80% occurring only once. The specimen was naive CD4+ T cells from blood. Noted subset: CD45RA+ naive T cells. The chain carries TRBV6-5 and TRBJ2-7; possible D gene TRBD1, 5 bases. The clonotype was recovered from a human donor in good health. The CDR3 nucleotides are TGTGCCAGCAGTACACGCCAGGGTTACGAGCAGTACTTC. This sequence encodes CASSTRQGYEQYF.